This is a list of T cell receptor beta chains from one sample in a study of CD8 T cells in Susac syndrome. TCRdb independently ran MiXCR on the immunoSEQ multiplex PCR reads; one entry per CDR3 protein. Of over 150,000 distinct CDR3 sequences detected, approximately 93% appear once; the ten largest clones hold around 0.1%. Sequenced sample: CD4+ T cells from PBMCs. The receptor set was obtained from a human donor with multiple sclerosis. Both conserved end residues are part of each CDR3. D genes are given only for firm matches. Some rows have no size entry. The others give once, few or many, or a class for an expanded clone.

clone size	D gene	V gene	J gene	CDR3 DNA	CDR3 protein
-	-	TRBV6-1	TRBJ1-5	TGTGCCAGCAGTGAAGGGAACCAGGCTAATCAGCCCCAGCATTTT	CASSEGNQANQPQHF
-	TRBD1	TRBV5-4	TRBJ2-5	TGTGCCAGCAGCTTTGCGGGACAGGGTAGACAAGAGACCCAGTACTTC	CASSFAGQGRQETQYF
-	-	TRBV27	TRBJ2-1	TGTGCCAGCAGTTTATTGCGTGATAGCGCGCCGAGCAATGAGCAGTTCTTC	CASSLLRDSAPSNEQFF
-	-	TRBV12-5	TRBJ2-7	TGTGCTAGTGGTTTGAGGGCCTACGAGCAGTACTTC	CASGLRAYEQYF
-	TRBD1	TRBV5-1	TRBJ1-1	TGCGCCAGCAGCACGGGGGACAGGGGAGGTGAGGCTTTCTTT	CASSTGDRGGEAFF
-	-	TRBV12-3/TRBV12-4	TRBJ1-2	TGTGCCAGCAGTTTAGCGGGCCTACGTACTGGCTACACCTTC	CASSLAGLRTGYTF
-	TRBD2	TRBV20-1	TRBJ2-7	TGCAGTGCTCCGACGTGGACTAGCGGGAGCGACGAGCAGTACTTC	CSAPTWTSGSDEQYF
-	-	TRBV29-1	TRBJ1-1	TGCAGCGTTTCGACAGGACGGAACACTGAAGCTTTCTTT	CSVSTGRNTEAFF
few	-	TRBV5-1	TRBJ2-7	TGCGCCAGCAGCTTGAACGGAGAGCAGTACTTC	CASSLNGEQYF
-	-	TRBV12-3/TRBV12-4	TRBJ1-2	TGTGCCAGCAGTTTAGAAATCCGACTCGACCGGCCGCTCTTC	CASSLEIRLDRPLF
-	-	TRBV5-6	TRBJ1-2	TGTGCCAGCAGCCCCGGGGAATATGGCTACACCTTC	CASSPGEYGYTF
-	-	TRBV12-3/TRBV12-4	TRBJ2-7	TGTGCCAGCAGTTTAGCGCAAAGGGCCGAGCAGTACTTC	CASSLAQRAEQYF
-	-	TRBV30	TRBJ1-6	TGTGCCTGGAGTTCCCTGGGGAATTCACCCCTCCACTTT	CAWSSLGNSPLHF
-	-	TRBV6-6	TRBJ1-6	TGTGCCAGCGGTGCCTCCTATAATTCACCCCTCCACTTT	CASGASYNSPLHF
-	TRBD2	TRBV12-3/TRBV12-4	TRBJ2-5	TGTGCCAGCAGCCCTGGACTAGCGGTTGGTAAGACCCAGTACTTC	CASSPGLAVGKTQYF
-	TRBD1	TRBV5-6	TRBJ1-2	TGTGCCAGCAGCTCAACAGGGGGCAACTATGGCTACACCTTC	CASSSTGGNYGYTF
-	-	TRBV18	TRBJ1-1	TGTGCCAGCTCACCCGGGACCGGGCATACTGAAGCTTTCTTT	CASSPGTGHTEAFF
-	-	TRBV28	TRBJ2-1	TGTGCCAGCAGTAGCCGGGACTTCTCCTACAATGAGCAGTTCTTC	CASSSRDFSYNEQFF
-	-	TRBV12-3/TRBV12-4	TRBJ2-5	TGTGCCAGCAGTCCCGGACTATCGAGAGAGACCCAGTACTTC	CASSPGLSRETQYF
-	-	TRBV30	TRBJ1-3	TGTGCCTGGAGTGTGTCTAGCTCTGGAAACACCATATATTTT	CAWSVSSSGNTIYF
-	-	TRBV4-2	TRBJ2-7	TGTGCCAGCAGCCAGGCCCCATTGGGCGAGCAGTACTTC	CASSQAPLGEQYF
-	-	TRBV18	TRBJ1-1	TGTGCCAGCTCACCTGGAAGCCGGAGGAACACTGAAGCTTTCTTT	CASSPGSRRNTEAFF
once	TRBD2	TRBV6-5	TRBJ2-1	TGTGCCAGCAGTTCGATAGCGGGAGGGCTTTCGGGCAATGAGCAGTTCTTC	CASSSIAGGLSGNEQFF
-	TRBD1	TRBV7-2	TRBJ2-7	TGTGCCAGCAGCCAGACTAGGCGGACAGGGAACTACGAGCAGTACTTC	CASSQTRRTGNYEQYF
-	-	TRBV3-1	TRBJ2-7	TGTGCCAGCAGCCTAACCCAGGGTTCTTACGAGCAGTACTTC	CASSLTQGSYEQYF
-	-	TRBV12-3/TRBV12-4	TRBJ1-2	TGTGCCAGCAGTTTTCCGAGTGGGGGTGGCTACACCTTC	CASSFPSGGGYTF
-	-	TRBV12-3/TRBV12-4	TRBJ2-1	TGTGCCAGCAGTCGACTCCCTACTCGGTACAATGAGCAGTTCTTC	CASSRLPTRYNEQFF
-	-	TRBV19	TRBJ1-1	TGTGCCAGTAGAACGCCTAGCAGTGGCGCTTTCTTT	CASRTPSSGAFF
-	TRBD2	TRBV29-1	TRBJ2-1	TGCAGCGTCTTCGGGACTAGCGGTAGCTCCTACAATGAGCAGTTCTTC	CSVFGTSGSSYNEQFF
-	-	TRBV19	TRBJ2-5	TGTGCCAGTAGTATGCAGGGAAGGCAAGAGACCCAGTACTTC	CASSMQGRQETQYF
-	TRBD2	TRBV2	TRBJ2-3	TGTGCCAGCAGCGGACTAGTCGGCGGGGATACGCAGTATTTT	CASSGLVGGDTQYF
-	-	TRBV6-5	TRBJ2-7	TGTGCCAGCAGTTACTCGGTTTACGGAACCTACGAGCAGTACTTC	CASSYSVYGTYEQYF
-	TRBD2	TRBV6-6	TRBJ2-5	TGTGCCAGCAGTTCCGCGGTTAGCGGGGGTGAGACCCAGTACTTC	CASSSAVSGGETQYF
-	-	TRBV6-2/TRBV6-3	TRBJ2-4	TGTGCCATCGGGGAACAGGGTTCGTACATTCAGTACTTC	CAIGEQGSYIQYF
-	-	TRBV28	TRBJ1-2	TGTGCCAGCAGTTCAAATACTCAGCAGGGACACTATGGCTACACCTTC	CASSSNTQQGHYGYTF
-	TRBD1	TRBV12-3/TRBV12-4	TRBJ1-5	TGTGCCAGCAGTCGGGACAGAAGCAATCAGCCCCAGCATTTT	CASSRDRSNQPQHF
-	-	TRBV28	TRBJ1-5	TGTGCCAGCAGTAGCGGGACAAACAATCAGCCCCAGCATTTT	CASSSGTNNQPQHF
-	-	TRBV12-3/TRBV12-4	TRBJ2-3	TGTGCCAGCAGTTTAGATGGGAACCGGGCGCAGTATTTT	CASSLDGNRAQYF
-	TRBD1	TRBV10-3	TRBJ1-1	TGTGCCATCAGCCCCCGACAGGGTGGGGTGAACACTGAAGCTTTCTTT	CAISPRQGGVNTEAFF
-	-	TRBV19	TRBJ1-5	TGTGCCAGTAGTATAGTTCGGACGGTATCCGCGGAGCCCCAGCATTTT	CASSIVRTVSAEPQHF
-	-	TRBV7-2	TRBJ2-1	TGTGCCAGCAGCTCCCAACTTAATGAGCAGTTCTTC	CASSSQLNEQFF
once	TRBD1	TRBV2	TRBJ1-5	TGTGCCAGCAGCTGGACAGGGGCTAGAAGCAATCAGCCCCAGCATTTT	CASSWTGARSNQPQHF
-	TRBD1	TRBV7-2	TRBJ2-4	TGTGCCAGCAGACGAACAGGGGACAAAAACATTCAGTACTTC	CASRRTGDKNIQYF
-	TRBD2	TRBV5-4	TRBJ2-5	TGTGCCAGCAGCTTGCTAGCGGGGCAGAAGACCCAGTACTTC	CASSLLAGQKTQYF